Reported below is one TCR beta chain. Its antigen is unknown. The data were obtained in a study of T cell responses to AZD1222 COVID-19 vaccine. As for the study in general: The analysis combined second doses at about 4 or about 12 weeks.

Study-wide findings and caveats: Per reports, nearly half of all spike-specific TCRs target regions that are unmutated in variants.

Germline V gives CDR1 KGHDR, CDR2 SFDVKD. The CDR3 length is 14 residues. V was trimmed by 4 bases and J by 4 bases, leaving 10 bases between them. Generated by immunoSEQ multiplex PCR, the TCRdb table keeps only in-frame clones and is missing some. The table records approximately 140,000 clones, about 92% of them present only once. The genes are TRBV24-1 and TRBJ1-5; D call uncertain. This sample comprised peripheral blood, obtained on day 0 of AZD1222 vaccination. The TCR sequence derives from an adult in good health. CDR3 sequence reads: CATSDRTSNQPQHF. For the CDR3, the DNA is TGTGCCACCAGTGACAGAACTTCTAATCAGCCCCAGCATTTT.